The sequence of this T cell receptor (beta chain) was determined in a study of identical twins. Study results and limitations: Abundant cord blood beta clonotypes carried fewer insertions; memory repertoires showed none.

Germline assignment: CDR1 SGHRS and CDR2 YFSETQ. The V end lost 0 bases, the J end lost 9 bases, and 19 bases lay between the germline ends. The CDR3 loop spans 16 amino acids. This clonotype was observed a handful of times. Antigen: not known. TCRdb processed the 5' RACE reads anew with MiXCR; each CDR3 protein has one entry. The sample includes hundreds of thousands of distinct CDR3 sequences, more than 9% of them seen just once. These same data were also listed under a study on yellow fever vaccine responses in identical twins.

The chain combines TRBV5-1 with TRBJ2-1, with TRBD2 as a possible D gene (5 bases). The receptor was derived from a woman aged 18-29 years in good health. The sequenced sample was PBMCs. For the CDR3, the DNA is TGCGCCAGCAGCTTGGAAGTGACTAAAATATTATCTGAGCAGTTCTTC. Residues: CASSLEVTKILSEQFF. Drawing the rest from reference TRBV5-1 and TRBJ2-1, the complete variable domain is KAGVTQTPRYLIKTRGQQVTLSCSPISGHRSVSWYQQTPGQGLQFLFEYFSETQRNKGNFPGRFSGRQFSNSRSEMNVSTLELGDSALYLCASSLEVTKILSEQFFGPGTRLTVL.